This TCR beta chain was retrieved from a study of blood T cell repertoires in COVID-19. This CDR3 is built from 16 residues. Trimming at V came to 0 bases and at J to 6 bases, leaving 7 bases not matched to a gene. CDR1 is SGDLS, CDR2 YYNGEE, per germline. Assay used: immunoSEQ multiplex PCR; TCRdb lists only in-frame clones, some missing. The repertoire consists of 250,000 to 350,000 clones, with roughly 80% occurring once and the leading ten covering more than 1.1%. This TCR was recovered from a human donor with COVID-19, enrolled during active disease. The donor label of this sample is uncertain. Sequencing was done on a sample of peripheral blood. The rearrangement links TRBV9 to TRBJ2-1, with TRBD2 matching over 9 bases. CDR3: CASSVDAGGPGNEQFF. In DNA, the CDR3 is TGTGCCAGCAGCGTAGATGCGGGAGGGCCGGGCAATGAGCAGTTCTTC.